The next 17 T cell receptor beta chains were all read from a single sample in a study of beta chain features in type 1 diabetes. The investigators reverse transcribed all of the isolated RNA, so they sequenced expressed TCRB transcripts. Produced via immunoSEQ multiplex PCR; TCRdb's table is partial and in-frame only. The sample holds under 95,000 clones, roughly 34% seen once. The sample consisted of stem cell memory CD4+ T cells from blood. The receptors shown here come from a woman aged 18-30 years in good health.

This clone has a handful of counts. V is TRBV6-5 and J is TRBJ1-2, with D perhaps TRBD1 (6 bases). V dropped 5 bases and J dropped 6 bases, with 10 bases sitting between them. The germline CDR1 and CDR2 sequences are MNHEY and SVGAGI. The CDR3 is 12 residues long. The CDR3 is CASSTYRDGYTF. The CDR3, as DNA: TGTGCCAGCAGTACCTACAGGGATGGCTACACCTTC.

The rearrangement links TRBV6-5 to TRBJ2-3; 9 bases align to TRBD2. From germline, CDR1 is MNHEY and CDR2 SVGAGI. The CDR3 contains 16 residues. V lost 2 bases and J lost 3; bases outside the gene matches: 6. This CDR3 is CASSYLGTSLTDTQYF. The CDR3 DNA is TGTGCCAGCAGTTACCTCGGGACTAGCCTAACAGATACGCAGTATTTT.

This clone was found a few times. DNA for the CDR3: TGTGCCAGCAGATTACACTACGAGCAGTACTTC. Translating it yields CASRLHYEQYF. V and J are TRBV7-8 and TRBJ2-7; D gene unclear. The length of the CDR3 is 11 residues. CDR1 and CDR2 (germline): SGHVS, FQNEAQ. V lost 6 bases to trimming and J lost 3 bases, with 6 bases between them.

This chain links TRBV4-1 with TRBJ2-7; no clear D. Germline V CDR1 and CDR2: MGHRA, YSYEKL. With 0 bases removed from V and 0 bases from J, the gap between germline ends came to 12 bases. The CDR3 has 16 amino acids. The CDR3 bases are TGCGCCAGCAGCCAAGATTTCGGGTCGAACTCCTACGAGCAGTACTTC. Its protein product is CASSQDFGSNSYEQYF.

The J gene is TRBJ2-3, the V gene TRBV10-3; 13 nucleotides align to TRBD2. The germline V gene encodes CDR1 ENHRY and CDR2 SYGVKD. The CDR3 has 15 residues. With V trimmed by 6 bases and J by 3 bases, 3 bases remained unmatched. The CDR3 region is CAIRGGLAGTDTQYF. CDR3 nucleotide sequence: TGTGCCATCAGGGGGGGACTAGCGGGGACAGATACGCAGTATTTT.

This clone appeared a few times. This chain links TRBV13 with TRBJ1-1; the D is unclear. The germline V gene encodes CDR1 PRHDT and CDR2 FYEKMQ (reference sequence). The V and J ends lost 4 bases and 0 bases respectively, with 12 bases between them. The CDR3 extends over 15 amino acids. CDR3 sequence reads: CASSSHTTLNTEAFF. CDR3 DNA sequence: TGTGCCAGCAGCTCCCACACGACACTGAACACTGAAGCTTTCTTT.

This clone was observed a few times. J is TRBJ1-2 and V is TRBV6-5; TRBD1 matches at 9 bases. Per germline, CDR1 MNHEY and CDR2 SVGAGI. The CDR3 contains 14 residues. Trimming removed 5 bases from V and 7 bases from J; junction bases left unmatched: 8. Here the CDR3 DNA reads TGTGCCAGCAGTCCGCGACAGGGGGAGACTGGCTACACCTTC. It codes for CASSPRQGETGYTF.

The chain has TRBV6-5 and TRBJ1-1, with D possibly TRBD1 on 6 matching bases. CDR3 length: 12 residues. V was clipped by 5 bases and J by 6 bases, with 10 bases between them. CDR1 and CDR2 from the germline V gene are MNHEY and SVGAGI. DNA of the CDR3: TGTGCCAGCAGTACAGGGTTCGCTGAAGCTTTCTTT. Translating gives CASSTGFAEAFF.

CDR3 sequence reads: CASSWGENTEAFF. The CDR3, as DNA: TGCGCCAGCAGCTGGGGCGAGAACACTGAAGCTTTCTTT. This chain connects TRBV10-1 to TRBJ1-1; D possibly corresponds to TRBD1 (5 bases). Germline V gene lookup returns CDR1 WNHNN and CDR2 SYGVQD (reference sequence). Trimming pared 6 bases from V and 1 base from J, leaving 9 bases between. This CDR3 is built from 13 residues.

The rearrangement joins TRBV5-7 to TRBJ2-1; 7 nucleotides match TRBD1. TRBV5-7 is known as an ORF, though its function is uncertain. V lost 1 base to trimming and J lost 0 bases; unmatched junction nucleotides: 10. The CDR3 has 18 residues. CDR3 in DNA: TGTGCCAGCAGCTTGACAGGGGACGTACCCAGCTCCTACAATGAGCAGTTCTTC. Encoded protein: CASSLTGDVPSSYNEQFF.

The sample holds a few counts of this clone. The CDR3 DNA reads TGTGCCAGCAGTTCGCAGGGGTTGGGCACAGATACGCAGTATTTT. Translation: CASSSQGLGTDTQYF. The rearrangement links TRBV2 to TRBJ2-3; perhaps TRBD1 as D (6 bases). The germline gives CDR1 SNHLY, CDR2 FYNNEI. V was trimmed by 5 bases and J by 1 base, leaving 13 bases between them. This CDR3 is 15 amino acids long.

V is TRBV11-2 and J is TRBJ2-5, with a weak D call TRBD2 (5 bases). The V and J ends lost 5 bases and 0 bases respectively, with 13 bases between them. CDR1 and CDR2 (germline): SGHAT, FQNNGV. The CDR3 is 15 residues long. The CDR3 is CASSLRVGNQETQYF. CDR3 DNA: TGTGCCAGCAGCCTGCGGGTCGGGAACCAAGAGACCCAGTACTTC.

This chain joins TRBV6-5 and TRBJ2-1; D uncertain. Germline V gene lookup returns CDR1 MNHEY and CDR2 SVGAGI. Trimming took off 0 bases at V and 2 bases at J, with 8 bases between the two ends. The CDR3 is 15 amino acids. The CDR3 nucleotides read TGTGCCAGCAGTTACTCAGGCCGGGCCTACAATGAGCAGTTCTTC. Amino acids: CASSYSGRAYNEQFF.

This clone showed up just a few times. The rearrangement joins TRBV4-3 to TRBJ2-6, with D possibly being TRBD1 (6 bases). This CDR3 is 16 amino acids long. V was clipped by 4 bases and J by 0 bases, with 10 bases between them. Germline CDR1 reads LGHNA; CDR2 reads YSLEER. CDR3 in amino acids: CASSPGESSGANVLTF. Here the CDR3 DNA reads TGCGCCAGCAGCCCAGGGGAGAGCTCTGGGGCCAACGTCCTGACTTTC.

V is TRBV5-6 and J is TRBJ2-7, with a possible D match to TRBD2 (6 bases). Trimming shortened V by 5 bases and J by 7 bases, and 25 bases separated the two germline ends. Germline CDR1 and CDR2: SGHDT and YYEEEE. CDR3 length equals 16 residues. CDR3 amino acids: CASSLEGFGLFGEQYF. The CDR3, as DNA: TGTGCCAGCAGTCTGGAGGGGTTTGGGTTATTTGGGGAGCAGTACTTC.

This rearrangement joins TRBV7-3 to TRBJ2-1, with D maybe TRBD1 (5 bases). With 2 bases removed from V and 8 bases from J, the gap between germline ends came to 13 bases. The CDR3 has 14 amino acids. Germline CDR1 and CDR2: SGHTA and FQGTGA. The DNA for the CDR3 is TGTGCCAGCAGCTTATTCCAGGGCCCGGATGAGCAGTTCTTC. Encoded protein: CASSLFQGPDEQFF.

This clone came up a few times. The rearrangement links TRBV28 to TRBJ1-1; D might be TRBD1 (6 bases). V was shortened by 6 bases and J by 3 bases, with 11 bases between the two germline ends. The CDR3 totals 13 residues. Looked up from germline, CDR1 is MDHEN and CDR2 is SYDVKM. Written as DNA, the CDR3 is TGTGCCAGCAGCCCGGGACACCACACTGAAGCTTTCTTT. It is translated as CASSPGHHTEAFF.